This T cell receptor beta chain was identified in a study of naive and memory T cell subsets. This clonotype was found many times. The SP2 primer and nested alpha and beta constant region primers amplified ligated cDNA in four rounds. Each CDR3 protein gets one entry after TCRdb re-called the 5' RACE reads with MiXCR. The data show 32,000 or so distinct CDR3 sequences, over 15% seen once. The CDR3 loop spans 14 amino acids. Germline V gene sequence: CDR1 SQVTM, CDR2 ANQGSEA. A UMI-containing oligonucleotide was joined by 3' ligation to the TCR cDNA template. The receptor's source is a female donor in good health. The genes are TRBV29-1 and TRBJ2-3; 9 bases are shared with TRBD2. The CDR3 DNA is TGCTCCCTAGACATAGCGGGGGGCACAGATACGCAGTATTTT. Translating gives CSLDIAGGTDTQYF.